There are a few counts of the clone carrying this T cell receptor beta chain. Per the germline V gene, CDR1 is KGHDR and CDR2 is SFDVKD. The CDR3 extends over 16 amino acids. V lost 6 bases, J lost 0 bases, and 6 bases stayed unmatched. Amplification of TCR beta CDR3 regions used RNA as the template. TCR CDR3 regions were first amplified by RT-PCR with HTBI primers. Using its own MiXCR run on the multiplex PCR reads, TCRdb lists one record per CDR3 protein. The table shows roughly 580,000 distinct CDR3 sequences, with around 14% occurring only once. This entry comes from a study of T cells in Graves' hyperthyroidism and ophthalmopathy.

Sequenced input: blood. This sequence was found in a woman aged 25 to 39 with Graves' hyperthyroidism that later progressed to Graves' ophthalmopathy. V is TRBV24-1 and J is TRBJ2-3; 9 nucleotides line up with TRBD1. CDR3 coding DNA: TGTGCCACCAGTTCGACCGGGACAGGGAGCACAGATACGCAGTATTTT. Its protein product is CATSSTGTGSTDTQYF.